These 11 T cell receptor beta chains were all obtained from the same sample, sequenced in a study of T cell changes during pregnancy in multiple sclerosis. Generated by immunoSEQ multiplex PCR, the TCRdb table keeps only in-frame clones and is missing some. The sample yields more than 15,000 clones, almost 85% seen once. Sequencing used CD8+ T cells from peripheral blood mononuclear cells, obtained in the second trimester of pregnancy. The receptor source for this set is a female donor in good health, enrolled as a control in a pregnancy study.

The chain uses TRBV27 and TRBJ1-4; D is perhaps TRBD1 (5 bases). Trimming cost V 8 bases and J 8 bases, with 18 bases left between them. Looked up from germline, CDR1 is MNHEY and CDR2 is SMNVEV (reference sequence). The CDR3 contains 14 residues. The CDR3 reads CASGGWQAGEKLFF. The CDR3 coding sequence is TGTGCCAGCGGGGGGTGGCAGGCTGGGGAAAAACTGTTTTTT.

This chain links TRBV7-9 with TRBJ2-1; tentatively, D is TRBD2 (6 bases). V lost 4 bases and J 9 bases, leaving 10 bases between the germline ends. Looked up from germline, CDR1 is SEHNR and CDR2 is FQNEAQ (reference sequence). The CDR3 loop spans 12 amino acids. CDR3 amino acids: CASSSPSAEQFF. The DNA for the CDR3 is TGTGCCAGCAGCTCCCCTAGCGCTGAGCAGTTCTTC.

This chain links TRBV4-1 with TRBJ2-7, with D unresolved. The CDR3 loop spans 13 amino acids. V was clipped by 0 bases and J by 1 base, with 4 bases between them. Germline assignment: CDR1 MGHRA and CDR2 YSYEKL. CDR3 DNA: TGCGCCAGCAGCCAAGAGCGATCCTACGAGCAGTACTTC. Its protein product is CASSQERSYEQYF.

The V gene is TRBV19, the J gene TRBJ2-7; 10 bases map to TRBD1. The CDR3 sequence is 16 residues long. The trim removed 4 bases at V and 4 bases at J, leaving 10 bases unmatched. Germline V CDR1 and CDR2: LNHDA, SQIVND (reference sequence). CDR3 sequence (DNA): TGTGCCAGTAGTACCCCGGGGACAGGGGCCGGATACGAGCAGTACTTC. Translating it yields CASSTPGTGAGYEQYF.

The chain couples TRBV7-9 to TRBJ2-1, with TRBD2 matching 12 bases. J gave up 7 bases and V 3 bases, and 13 bases lay outside the gene matches. The CDR3 length is 18 residues. Germline assignment: CDR1 SEHNR and CDR2 FQNEAQ (reference sequence). CDR3 DNA sequence: TGTGCCAGCAGCTTCGGCCTAGCGGGGGGGCTTGGTAAGAATGAGCAGTTCTTC. Translating gives CASSFGLAGGLGKNEQFF.

The chain links TRBV9 to TRBJ1-1; D gene unclear. The V and J ends lost 0 bases and 7 bases respectively, with 16 bases between them. CDR3 size: 15 residues. The germline V gene has CDR1 SGDLS and CDR2 YYNGEE. DNA of the CDR3: TGTGCCAGCAGCGTAGCATCAACGGGTTTGGGTGAAGCTTTCTTT. As protein: CASSVASTGLGEAFF.

The CDR3 coding sequence is TGTGCCAGCAGTGGTTTAACAACTAATGAAAAACTGTTTTTT. Protein: CASSGLTTNEKLFF. V gene TRBV2 combines with J gene TRBJ1-4; no clear D. CDR3 size: 14 residues. Germline V lookup: CDR1 SNHLY, CDR2 FYNNEI. The ends were cut back, 4 bases at V and 0 bases at J, with 6 bases in the middle.

The rearrangement joins TRBV5-1 to TRBJ1-1; D might be TRBD1 (5 bases). The CDR3 runs to 14 residues. V was cut by 3 bases and J by 0 bases, with 9 bases left in between. Germline CDR1 SGHRS, CDR2 YFSETQ. The CDR3 sequence is CASSYRLMNTEAFF. CDR3 DNA: TGCGCCAGCAGCTACAGGCTCATGAACACTGAAGCTTTCTTT.

The V and J genes are TRBV7-9 and TRBJ2-1; D not certain. Trimming shortened V by 6 bases and J by 2 bases, and 20 bases separated the two germline ends. The germline CDR1 and CDR2 sequences are SEHNR and FQNEAQ (reference sequence). There are 17 residues in the CDR3. In nucleotides, the CDR3 is TGTGCCAGCAGACAAAGAACGGGTCCCGACCCCTACAATGAGCAGTTCTTC. Protein sequence: CASRQRTGPDPYNEQFF.

Remarks on this clone: Other DNA sequences in this sample translate to the same CDR3. V usage is TRBV7-9 and J usage is TRBJ2-7; D possibly corresponds to TRBD2 (6 bases). The V gene's germline CDR1 is SEHNR and CDR2 FQNEAQ (reference sequence). With 3 bases removed from V and 3 bases from J, the gap between germline ends came to 6 bases. CDR3 size: 12 residues. CDR3: CASSFSGYEQYF. Written as DNA, the CDR3 is TGTGCCAGCAGCTTTAGCGGCTACGAGCAGTACTTC.

The chain is built from TRBV5-1 and TRBJ2-7; TRBD2 matches 13 bases. The V gene's germline CDR1 is SGHRS and CDR2 YFSETQ. The length of the CDR3 is 18 residues. V trimming: 3 bases; J trimming: 3 bases; junction bases outside the gene matches: 12. CDR3 region: CASSSLPGLAGIVYEQYF. The CDR3 DNA is TGCGCCAGCAGCTCCTTACCGGGACTAGCGGGGATAGTCTACGAGCAGTACTTC.